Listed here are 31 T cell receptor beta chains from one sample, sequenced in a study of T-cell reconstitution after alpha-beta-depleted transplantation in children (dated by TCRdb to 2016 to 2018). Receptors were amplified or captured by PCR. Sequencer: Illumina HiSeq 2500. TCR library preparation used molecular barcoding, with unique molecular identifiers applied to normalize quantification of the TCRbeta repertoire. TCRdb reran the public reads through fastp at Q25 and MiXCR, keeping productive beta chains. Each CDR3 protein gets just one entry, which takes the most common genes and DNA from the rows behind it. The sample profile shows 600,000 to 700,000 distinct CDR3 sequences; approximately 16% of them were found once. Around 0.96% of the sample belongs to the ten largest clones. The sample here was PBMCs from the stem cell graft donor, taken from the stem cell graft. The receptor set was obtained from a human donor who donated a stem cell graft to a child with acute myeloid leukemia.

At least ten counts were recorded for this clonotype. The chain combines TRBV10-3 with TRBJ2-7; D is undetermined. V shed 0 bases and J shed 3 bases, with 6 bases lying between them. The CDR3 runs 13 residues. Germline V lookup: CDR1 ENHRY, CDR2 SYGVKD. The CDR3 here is CAISESAGYEQYV. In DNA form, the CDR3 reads TGTGCCATCAGTGAGTCGGCAGGCTACGAGCAGTACGTC.

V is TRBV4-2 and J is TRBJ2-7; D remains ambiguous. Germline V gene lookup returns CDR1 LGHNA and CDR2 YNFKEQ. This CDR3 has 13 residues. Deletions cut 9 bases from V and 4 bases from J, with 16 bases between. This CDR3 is CARSSGRLYEQYF. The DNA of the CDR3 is TGTGCCAGGAGCTCCGGGCGGCTATACGAGCAGTACTTC.

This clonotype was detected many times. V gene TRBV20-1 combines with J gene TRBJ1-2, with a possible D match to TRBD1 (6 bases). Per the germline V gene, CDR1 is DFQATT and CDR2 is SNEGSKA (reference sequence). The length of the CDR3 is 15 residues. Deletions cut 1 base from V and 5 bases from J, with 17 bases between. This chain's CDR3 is CSARVRDPTGYGYTF. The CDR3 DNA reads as TGCAGTGCTAGAGTCCGGGACCCAACAGGGTATGGCTACACCTTC.

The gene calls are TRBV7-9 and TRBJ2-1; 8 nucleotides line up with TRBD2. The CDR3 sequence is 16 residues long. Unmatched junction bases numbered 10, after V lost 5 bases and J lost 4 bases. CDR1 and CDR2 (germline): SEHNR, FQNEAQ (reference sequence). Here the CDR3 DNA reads TGTGCCAGCAGCACACCCCGGGGGGGCAATTACAATGAGCAGTTCTTC. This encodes CASSTPRGGNYNEQFF.

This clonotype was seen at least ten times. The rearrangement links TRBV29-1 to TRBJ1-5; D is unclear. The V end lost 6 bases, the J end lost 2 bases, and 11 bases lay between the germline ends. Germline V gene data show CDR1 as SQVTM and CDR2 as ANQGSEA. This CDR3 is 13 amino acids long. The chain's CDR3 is CSVGEAGNQPQHF. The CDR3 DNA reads TGCAGCGTCGGGGAGGCAGGCAATCAGCCCCAGCATTTT.

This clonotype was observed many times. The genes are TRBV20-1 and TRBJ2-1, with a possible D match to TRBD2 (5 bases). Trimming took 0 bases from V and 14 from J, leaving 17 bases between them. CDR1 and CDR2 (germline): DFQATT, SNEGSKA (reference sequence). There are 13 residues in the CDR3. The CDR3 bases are TGCAGTGCTAGAGATCAGGTCACCCCGCGGGAGTTCTTC. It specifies CSARDQVTPREFF.

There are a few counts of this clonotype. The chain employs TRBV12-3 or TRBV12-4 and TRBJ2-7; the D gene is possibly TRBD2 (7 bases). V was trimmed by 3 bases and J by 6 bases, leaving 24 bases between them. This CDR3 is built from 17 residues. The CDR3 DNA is TGTGCCAGCAGTTTTAATCTGGAGGGGGGGCTTCCTTCCGAGCAGTACGTC. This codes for CASSFNLEGGLPSEQYV.

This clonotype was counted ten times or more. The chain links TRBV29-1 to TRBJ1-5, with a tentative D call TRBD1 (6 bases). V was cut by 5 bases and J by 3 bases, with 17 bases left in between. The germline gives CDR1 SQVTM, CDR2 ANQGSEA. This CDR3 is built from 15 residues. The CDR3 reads CSVQIGGRNNQPQHF. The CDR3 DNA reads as TGCAGCGTTCAAATCGGGGGCAGGAACAATCAGCCCCAGCATTTT.

CDR3 sequence reads: CASSLWDVDNEQFF. The CDR3, as DNA: TGTGCCAGCTCACTATGGGACGTAGACAATGAGCAGTTCTTC. This chain joins TRBV18 and TRBJ2-1; D assignment may be TRBD1 or TRBD2 (5 bases each). The CDR3 has 14 residues. Trimming shortened V by 4 bases and J by 5 bases, and 12 bases separated the two germline ends. Germline CDR1 reads KGHSH; CDR2 reads LQKENI.

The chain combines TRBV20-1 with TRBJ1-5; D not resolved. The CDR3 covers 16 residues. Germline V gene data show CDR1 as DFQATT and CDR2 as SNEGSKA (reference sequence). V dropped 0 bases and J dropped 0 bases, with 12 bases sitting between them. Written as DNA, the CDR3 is TGCAGTGCTAGAGATCTAGGATCCCCTAGCAATCAGCCCCAGCATTTT. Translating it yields CSARDLGSPSNQPQHF.

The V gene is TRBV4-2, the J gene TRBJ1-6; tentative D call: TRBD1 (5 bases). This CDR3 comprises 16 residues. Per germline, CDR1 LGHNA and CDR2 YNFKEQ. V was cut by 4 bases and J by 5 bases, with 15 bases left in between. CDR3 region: CASSREGPPNNSPLHF. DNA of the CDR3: TGTGCCAGCAGCCGGGAGGGACCGCCTAATAATTCACCCCTCCACTTT.

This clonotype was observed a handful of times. CDR3 protein: CSARAGSESQPQHF. In nucleotides, the CDR3 is TGCAGTGCTAGAGCTGGAAGCGAAAGTCAGCCCCAGCATTTT. This sequence joins TRBV20-1 and TRBJ1-5; D is undetermined. Per the germline V gene, CDR1 is DFQATT and CDR2 is SNEGSKA (reference sequence). CDR3 size: 14 residues. Trimming removed 1 base from V and 6 bases from J, with 13 bases in between.

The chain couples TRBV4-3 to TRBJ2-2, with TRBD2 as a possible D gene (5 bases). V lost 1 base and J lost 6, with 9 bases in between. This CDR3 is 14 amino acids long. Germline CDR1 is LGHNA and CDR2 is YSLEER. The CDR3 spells CASSQGGVAGELFF. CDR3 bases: TGCGCCAGCAGCCAAGGGGGAGTAGCCGGGGAGCTGTTTTTT.

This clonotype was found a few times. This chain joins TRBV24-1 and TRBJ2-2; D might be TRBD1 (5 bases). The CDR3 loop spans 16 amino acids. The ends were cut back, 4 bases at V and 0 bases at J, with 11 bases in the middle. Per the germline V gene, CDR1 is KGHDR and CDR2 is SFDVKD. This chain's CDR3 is CATSELSTANTGELFF. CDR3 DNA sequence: TGTGCCACCAGTGAACTCTCGACAGCGAACACCGGGGAGCTGTTTTTT.

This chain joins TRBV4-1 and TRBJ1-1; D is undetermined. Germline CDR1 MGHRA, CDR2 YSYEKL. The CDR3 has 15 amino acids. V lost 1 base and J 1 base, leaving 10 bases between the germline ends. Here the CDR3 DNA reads TGCGCCAGCAGCCAAGTTGACGTGAGGAACACTGAAGCTTTCTTT. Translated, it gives CASSQVDVRNTEAFF.

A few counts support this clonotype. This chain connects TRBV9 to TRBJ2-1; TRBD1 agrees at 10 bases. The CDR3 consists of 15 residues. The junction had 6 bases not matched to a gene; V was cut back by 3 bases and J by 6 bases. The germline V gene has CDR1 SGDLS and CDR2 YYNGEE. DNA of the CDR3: TGTGCCAGCAGCGCGGACAGGGGGACTTTCAATGAGCAGTTCTTC. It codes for CASSADRGTFNEQFF.

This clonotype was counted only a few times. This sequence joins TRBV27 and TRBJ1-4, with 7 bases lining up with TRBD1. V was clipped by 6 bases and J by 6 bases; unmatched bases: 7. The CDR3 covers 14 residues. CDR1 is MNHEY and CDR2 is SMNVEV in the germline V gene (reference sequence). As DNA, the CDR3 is TGTGCCAGCAGGACAGGGTGGGGGGATGAAAAACTGTTTTTT. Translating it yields CASRTGWGDEKLFF.

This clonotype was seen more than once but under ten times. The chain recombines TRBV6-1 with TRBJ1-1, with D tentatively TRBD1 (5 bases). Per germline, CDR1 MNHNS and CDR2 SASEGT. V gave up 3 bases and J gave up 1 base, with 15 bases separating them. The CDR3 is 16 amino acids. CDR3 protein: CASSDLRVGENTEAFF. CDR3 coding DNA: TGTGCCAGCAGTGATCTCAGGGTGGGAGAGAACACTGAAGCTTTCTTT.

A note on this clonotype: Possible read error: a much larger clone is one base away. Here the CDR3 DNA reads TGTGCCATCAGGGTTCAGGGGGCAATAGCTGAAGCTTTCTTT. Translating gives CAIRVQGAIAEAFF. The chain carries TRBV10-3 and TRBJ1-1; TRBD1 matches at 8 bases. The length of the CDR3 is 14 residues. V lost 6 bases and J lost 6; bases outside the gene matches: 9. The V gene's germline CDR1 is ENHRY and CDR2 SYGVKD.

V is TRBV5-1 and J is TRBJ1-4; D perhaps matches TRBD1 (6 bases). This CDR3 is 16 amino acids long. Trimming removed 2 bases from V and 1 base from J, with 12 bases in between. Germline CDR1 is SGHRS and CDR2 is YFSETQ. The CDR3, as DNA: TGCGCCAGCAGCTTCGGGGGCGGAGGAACTAATGAAAAACTGTTTTTT. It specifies CASSFGGGGTNEKLFF.

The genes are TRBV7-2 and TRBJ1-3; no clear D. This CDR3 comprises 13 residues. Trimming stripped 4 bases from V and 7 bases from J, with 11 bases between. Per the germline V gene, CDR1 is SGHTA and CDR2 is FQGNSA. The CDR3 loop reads CASSSPGPNTIYF. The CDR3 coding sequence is TGTGCCAGCAGCTCCCCTGGACCGAACACCATATATTTT.

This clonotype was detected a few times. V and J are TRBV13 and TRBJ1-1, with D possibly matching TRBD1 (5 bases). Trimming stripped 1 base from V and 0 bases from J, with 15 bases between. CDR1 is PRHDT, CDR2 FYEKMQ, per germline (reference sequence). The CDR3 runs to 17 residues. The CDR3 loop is CASSLASGWSLNTEAFF. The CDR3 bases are TGTGCCAGCAGCTTAGCCTCAGGGTGGTCCCTGAACACTGAAGCTTTCTTT.

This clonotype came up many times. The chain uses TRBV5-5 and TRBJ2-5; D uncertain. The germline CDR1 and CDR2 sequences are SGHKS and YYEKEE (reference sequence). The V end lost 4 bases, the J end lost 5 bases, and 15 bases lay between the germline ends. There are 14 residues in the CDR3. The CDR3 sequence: CASSEDPGEETQYF. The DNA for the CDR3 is TGTGCCAGCAGCGAGGATCCCGGAGAGGAGACCCAGTACTTC.

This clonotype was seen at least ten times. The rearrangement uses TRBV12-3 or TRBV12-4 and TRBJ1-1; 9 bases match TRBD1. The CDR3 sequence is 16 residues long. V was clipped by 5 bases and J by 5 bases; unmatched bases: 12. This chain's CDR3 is CASSAFPGQGDTEAFF. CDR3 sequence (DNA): TGTGCCAGCAGTGCTTTTCCGGGACAGGGAGATACTGAAGCTTTCTTT.

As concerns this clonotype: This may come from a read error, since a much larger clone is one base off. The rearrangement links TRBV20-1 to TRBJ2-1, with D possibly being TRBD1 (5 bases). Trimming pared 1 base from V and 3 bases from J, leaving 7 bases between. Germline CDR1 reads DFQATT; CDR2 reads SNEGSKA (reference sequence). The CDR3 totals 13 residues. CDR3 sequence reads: CSARGQIYNEQFF. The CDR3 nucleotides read TGCAGTGCTAGAGGACAGATCTACAATGAGCAGTTCTTC.

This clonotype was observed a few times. CDR3 residues: CASSFSGGALNEQFF. CDR3 sequence (DNA): TGTGCCAGCAGTTTTAGCGGGGGGGCCTTGAATGAGCAGTTCTTC. The rearrangement uses TRBV7-2 and TRBJ2-1; 11 bases fit TRBD2. The V segment lost 6 bases and the J segment 7 bases; nucleotides outside the gene matches: 8. Per the germline V gene, CDR1 is SGHTA and CDR2 is FQGNSA. There are 15 residues in the CDR3.

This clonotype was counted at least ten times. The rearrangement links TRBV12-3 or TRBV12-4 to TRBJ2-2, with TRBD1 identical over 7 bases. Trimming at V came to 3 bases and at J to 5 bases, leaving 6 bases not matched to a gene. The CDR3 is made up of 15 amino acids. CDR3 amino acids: CASSFRQGGTGELFF. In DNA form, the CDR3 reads TGTGCCAGCAGTTTTAGACAGGGCGGGACCGGGGAGCTGTTTTTT.

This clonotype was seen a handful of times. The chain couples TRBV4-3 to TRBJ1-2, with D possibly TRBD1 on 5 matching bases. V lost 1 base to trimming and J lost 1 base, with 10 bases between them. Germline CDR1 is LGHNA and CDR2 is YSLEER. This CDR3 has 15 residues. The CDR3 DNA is TGCGCCAGCAGCCAAGGGGACCTCGATAACTATGGCTACACCTTC. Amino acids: CASSQGDLDNYGYTF.

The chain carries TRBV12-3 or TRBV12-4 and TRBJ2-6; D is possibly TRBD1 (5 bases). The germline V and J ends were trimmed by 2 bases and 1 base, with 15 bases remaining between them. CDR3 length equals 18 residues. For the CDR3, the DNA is TGTGCCAGCAGTTTACTTGCGACAGAGATGTCTGGGGCCAACGTCCTGACTTTC. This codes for CASSLLATEMSGANVLTF.

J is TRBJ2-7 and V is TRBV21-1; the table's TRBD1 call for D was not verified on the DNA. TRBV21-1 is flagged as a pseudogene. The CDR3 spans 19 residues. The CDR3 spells CASSKRDRTGTRQGDEQYV. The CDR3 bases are TGTGCCAGCAGCAAAAGGGATAGGACAGGGACGCGCCAAGGGGACGAGCAGTACGTC.

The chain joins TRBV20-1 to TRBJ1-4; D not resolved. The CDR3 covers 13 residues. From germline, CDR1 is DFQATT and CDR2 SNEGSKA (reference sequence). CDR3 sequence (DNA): TGCAGCGGAGTTCTGTATTCGCCTGAAAAACTGTTTTTT. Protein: CSGVLYSPEKLFF.